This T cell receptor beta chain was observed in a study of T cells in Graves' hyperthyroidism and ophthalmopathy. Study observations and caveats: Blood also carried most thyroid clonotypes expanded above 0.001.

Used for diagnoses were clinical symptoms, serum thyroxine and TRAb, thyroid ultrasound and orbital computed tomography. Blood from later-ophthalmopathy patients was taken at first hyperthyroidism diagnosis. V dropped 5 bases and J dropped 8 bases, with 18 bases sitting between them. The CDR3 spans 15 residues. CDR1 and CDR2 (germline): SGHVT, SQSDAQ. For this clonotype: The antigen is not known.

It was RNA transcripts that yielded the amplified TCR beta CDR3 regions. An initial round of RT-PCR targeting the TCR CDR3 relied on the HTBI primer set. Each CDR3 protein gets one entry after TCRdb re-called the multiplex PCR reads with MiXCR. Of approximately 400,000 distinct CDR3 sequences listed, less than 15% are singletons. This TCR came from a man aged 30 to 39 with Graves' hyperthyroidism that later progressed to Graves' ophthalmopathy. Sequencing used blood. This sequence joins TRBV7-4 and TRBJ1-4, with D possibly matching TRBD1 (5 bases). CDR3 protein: CASSPPAGVSEKLFF. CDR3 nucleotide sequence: TGTGCCAGCAGCCCCCCCGCGGGGGTCAGCGAAAAACTGTTTTTT.